This TCR beta chain was observed in a study of shared clonotypes between healthy human individuals. Assay execution took place at the deep level. Across several immunoSEQ plates, the genomic DNA of each subset was split evenly. TCRdb's copy holds only in-frame clones and misses some; the assay was immunoSEQ multiplex PCR. The sample shows 2 million to 2.5 million clones, over 85% of them seen only once. The CDR3 contains 15 residues. CDR1 is KGHSH and CDR2 is LQKENI in the germline V gene. The ends lost 3 bases at V and 7 bases at J; junction bases unmatched: 5. V gene TRBV18 combines with J gene TRBJ2-2; 10 nucleotides match TRBD1. The sequence was obtained from a man aged 18 to 35 in good health. Some clones in this sample may be carry-over from other donors' samples. The sequencing input was naive CD4+ T cells from PBMCs. Described subset: CD45RA+ positively selected. Here the CDR3 reads CASSPDRGLGGELFF. For the CDR3, the DNA is TGTGCCAGCTCACCCGACAGGGGGCTTGGCGGGGAGCTGTTTTTT.